One T cell receptor beta chain is described in this entry. This record comes from a study of CD8+CD57+ T cells in acquired aplastic anemia. Study as a whole: Average DNA yield from sorted CD4+ and CD8+ cells was around 3 ug. Mean read depth for CD4+ cells from healthy donors was some 11 million.

The use of genomic DNA as template underpinned the TCR beta VDJ and CDR3 profiling. TCRdb fed the reads into MiXCR, producing one record per CDR3 protein. Of about 42,000 distinct CDR3 sequences detected, 68% appear once; the ten largest clones hold around a quarter. CDR1 is SQVTM and CDR2 is ANQGSEA in the germline V gene. Trimming took 6 bases from V and 7 from J, leaving 9 bases between them. The CDR3 is 10 amino acids. The chain combines TRBV29-1 with TRBJ1-2; possible D gene TRBD1, 6 bases. The specimen sequenced was sorted CD4+, CD8+, or CD8+CD57+ T cells (not recorded which) from PBMCs. The TCR comes from a human donor in good health, serving as a control. The CDR3 loop reads CSVYRVGYTF. The DNA for the CDR3 is TGCAGCGTCTACAGGGTTGGCTACACCTTC. The whole variable domain, remainder taken from reference TRBV29-1 and TRBJ1-2, is SAVISQKPSRDICQRGTSLTIQCQVDSQVTMMFWYRQQPGQSLTLIATANQGSEATYESGFVIDKFPISRPNLTFSTLTVSNMSPEDSSIYLCSVYRVGYTFGSGTRLTVV.